These 2 T cell receptor beta chains were sequenced from one sample in a study of identical twins (TCRdb year 2016). Libraries were built with 5' RACE. Sequencing was performed on an Illumina HiSeq 2000. The public reads were reprocessed in TCRdb via fastp at Q25 and MiXCR, keeping in-frame beta chains. Rows with a matching CDR3 protein are joined into one entry that keeps the most common DNA and genes. The sample table records around 200,000 distinct CDR3 sequences; roughly a tenth of these occur just once. Jointly, the top ten make up just over 5% of the sample. Sequencing was done on a sample of memory (CD45RO+) T cells sorted from blood. The sample's cell subset or site label, in plain terms: CD45RO+ enriched T cells. These TCRs come from a woman aged 18-30 years in good health.

This clonotype was counted between two and nine times. The chain couples TRBV7-2 to TRBJ2-7; 8 positions match TRBD2. CDR3 size: 14 residues. J gave up 7 bases and V 5 bases, and 10 bases lay outside the gene matches. CDR1 SGHTA and CDR2 FQGNSA come from the germline V gene. CDR3 region: CASSRFGAGAEQYF. For the CDR3, the DNA is TGTGCCAGCAGCCGCTTCGGAGCGGGAGCAGAGCAGTACTTC.

This chain links TRBV18 with TRBJ2-7, with TRBD1 identical over 7 bases. The V gene's germline CDR1 is KGHSH and CDR2 LQKENI. The CDR3 runs 19 residues. The V and J ends lost 1 base and 6 bases, in that order; junction bases with no gene match: 21. In nucleotides, the CDR3 is TGTGCCAGCTCACCACGCCAGGGGGACCCTGCCTCTCTCCTACCCGAGCAGTACTTC. Residues: CASSPRQGDPASLLPEQYF. Looking up the rest from reference TRBV18 and TRBJ2-7 gives the full variable domain: NAGVMQNPRHLVRRRGQEARLRCSPMKGHSHVYWYRQLPEEGLKFMVYLQKENIIDESGMPKERFSAEFPKEGPSILRIQQVVRGDSAAYFCASSPRQGDPASLLPEQYFGPGTRLTVT.